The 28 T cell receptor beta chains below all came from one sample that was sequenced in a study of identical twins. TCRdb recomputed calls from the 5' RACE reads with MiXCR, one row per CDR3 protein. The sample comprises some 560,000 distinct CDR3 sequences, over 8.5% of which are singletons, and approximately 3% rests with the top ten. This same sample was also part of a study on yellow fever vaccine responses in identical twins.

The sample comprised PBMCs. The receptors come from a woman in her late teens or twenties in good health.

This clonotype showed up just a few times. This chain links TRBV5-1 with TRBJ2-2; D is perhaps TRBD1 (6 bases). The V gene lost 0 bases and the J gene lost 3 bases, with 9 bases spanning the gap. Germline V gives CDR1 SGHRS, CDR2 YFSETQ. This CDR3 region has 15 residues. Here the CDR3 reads CASSLGPGDTGELFF. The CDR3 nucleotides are TGCGCCAGCAGCTTGGGCCCAGGGGACACCGGGGAGCTGTTTTTT.

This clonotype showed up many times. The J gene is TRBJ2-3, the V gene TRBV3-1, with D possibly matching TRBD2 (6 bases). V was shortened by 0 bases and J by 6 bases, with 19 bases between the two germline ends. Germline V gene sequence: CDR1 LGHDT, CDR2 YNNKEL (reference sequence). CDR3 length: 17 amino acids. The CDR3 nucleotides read TGTGCCAGCAGCCAAGAGTTAAGGGACTTCCTCTGGGATACGCAGTATTTT. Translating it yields CASSQELRDFLWDTQYF.

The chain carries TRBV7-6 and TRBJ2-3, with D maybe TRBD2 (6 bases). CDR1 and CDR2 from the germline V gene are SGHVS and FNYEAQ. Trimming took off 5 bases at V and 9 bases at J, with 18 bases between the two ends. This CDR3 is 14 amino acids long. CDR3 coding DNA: TGTGCCAGCAGCCATGCCGGGGGACTCGACACGCAGTATTTT. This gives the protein CASSHAGGLDTQYF.

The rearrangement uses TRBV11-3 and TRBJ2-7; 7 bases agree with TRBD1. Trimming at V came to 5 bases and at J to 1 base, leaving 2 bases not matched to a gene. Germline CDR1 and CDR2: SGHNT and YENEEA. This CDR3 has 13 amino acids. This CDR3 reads CASSTGESYEQYF. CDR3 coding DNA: TGTGCCAGCAGCACAGGGGAGTCCTACGAGCAGTACTTC.

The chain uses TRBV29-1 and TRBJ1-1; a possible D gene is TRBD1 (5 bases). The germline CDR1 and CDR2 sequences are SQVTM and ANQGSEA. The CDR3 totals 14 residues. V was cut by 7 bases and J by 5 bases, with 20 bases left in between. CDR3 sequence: CSARRDQLRTEAFF. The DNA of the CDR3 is TGCAGCGCAAGAAGGGACCAATTACGAACTGAAGCTTTCTTT.

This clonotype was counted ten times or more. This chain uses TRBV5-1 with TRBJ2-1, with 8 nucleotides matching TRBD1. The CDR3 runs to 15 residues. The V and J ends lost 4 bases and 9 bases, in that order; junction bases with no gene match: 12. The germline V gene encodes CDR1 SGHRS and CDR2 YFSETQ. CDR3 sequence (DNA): TGCGCCAGCAGCACCCCCCAGGGGGCGATGGCTGAGCAGTTCTTC. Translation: CASSTPQGAMAEQFF.

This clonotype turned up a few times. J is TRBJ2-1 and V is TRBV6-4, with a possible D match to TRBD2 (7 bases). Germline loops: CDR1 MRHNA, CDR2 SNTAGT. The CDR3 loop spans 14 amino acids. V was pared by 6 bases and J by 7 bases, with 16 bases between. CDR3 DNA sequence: TGTGCCAGCAGCTACGGGGCGGGGGCAAATGAGCAGTTCTTC. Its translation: CASSYGAGANEQFF.

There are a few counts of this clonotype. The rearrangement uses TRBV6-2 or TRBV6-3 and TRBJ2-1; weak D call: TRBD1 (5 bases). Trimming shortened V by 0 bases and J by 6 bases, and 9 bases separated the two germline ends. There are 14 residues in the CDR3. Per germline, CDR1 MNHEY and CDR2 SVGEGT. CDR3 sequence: CASSYSIQGNEQFF. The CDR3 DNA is TGTGCCAGCAGTTACTCGATTCAGGGCAATGAGCAGTTCTTC.

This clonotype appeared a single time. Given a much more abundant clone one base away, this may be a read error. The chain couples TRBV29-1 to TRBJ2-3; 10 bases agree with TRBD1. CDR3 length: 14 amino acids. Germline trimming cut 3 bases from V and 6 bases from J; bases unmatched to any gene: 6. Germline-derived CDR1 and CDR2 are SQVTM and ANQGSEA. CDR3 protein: CSVDGTGVVDTQYF. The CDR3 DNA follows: TGCAGCGTTGACGGGACAGGGGTTGTGGATACGCAGTATTTT.

CDR3 DNA: TGTGCCAGCTCACCACCGGTTCGCGGGCTAGCCAAAAACATTCAGTACTTC. Amino acid sequence: CASSPPVRGLAKNIQYF. The rearrangement uses TRBV18 and TRBJ2-4; tentative D call: TRBD2 (5 bases). V lost 0 bases and J lost 0, with 12 bases in between. Germline loops: CDR1 KGHSH, CDR2 LQKENI. The CDR3 sequence is 17 residues long.

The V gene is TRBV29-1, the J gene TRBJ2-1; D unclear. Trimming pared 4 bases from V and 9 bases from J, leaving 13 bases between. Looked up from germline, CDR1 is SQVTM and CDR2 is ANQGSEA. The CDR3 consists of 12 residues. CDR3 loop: CSVGQPIREQFF. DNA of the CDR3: TGCAGCGTTGGGCAGCCAATTCGTGAGCAGTTCTTC.

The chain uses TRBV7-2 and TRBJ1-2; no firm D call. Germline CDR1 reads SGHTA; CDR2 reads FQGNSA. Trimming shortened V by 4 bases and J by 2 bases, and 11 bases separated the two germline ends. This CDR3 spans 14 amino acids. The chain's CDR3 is CASSSTMGNYGYTF. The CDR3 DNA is TGTGCCAGCAGCTCCACGATGGGGAACTATGGCTACACCTTC.

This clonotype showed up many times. CDR3 nucleotide sequence: TGTGCCAGCAGCCCCCCTAGCGGGGGGGTTCGTACGCAGTATTTT. As protein: CASSPPSGGVRTQYF. This rearrangement joins TRBV3-1 to TRBJ2-3; 12 bases line up with TRBD2. Germline V gene lookup returns CDR1 LGHDT and CDR2 YNNKEL (reference sequence). The CDR3 has 15 amino acids. With V trimmed by 4 bases and J by 8 bases, 7 bases remained unmatched.

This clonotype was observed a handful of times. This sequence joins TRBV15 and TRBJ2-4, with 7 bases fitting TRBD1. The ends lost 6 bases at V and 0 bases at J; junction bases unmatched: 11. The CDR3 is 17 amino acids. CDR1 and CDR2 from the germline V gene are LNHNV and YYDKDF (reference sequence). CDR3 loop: CATSLPTGTVAKNIQYF. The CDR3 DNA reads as TGTGCCACCAGTCTCCCCACCGGGACAGTAGCCAAAAACATTCAGTACTTC.

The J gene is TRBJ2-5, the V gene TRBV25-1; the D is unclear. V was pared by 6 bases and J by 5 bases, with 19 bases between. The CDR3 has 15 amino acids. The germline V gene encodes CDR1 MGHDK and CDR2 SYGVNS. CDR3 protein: CASSAPSGQAETQYF. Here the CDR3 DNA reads TGTGCCAGCAGCGCCCCTTCGGGCCAAGCCGAGACCCAGTACTTC.

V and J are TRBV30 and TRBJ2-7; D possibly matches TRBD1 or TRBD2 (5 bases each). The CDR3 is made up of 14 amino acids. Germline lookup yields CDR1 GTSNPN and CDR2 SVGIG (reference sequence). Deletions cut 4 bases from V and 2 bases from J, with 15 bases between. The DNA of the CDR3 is TGTGCCTGGAAGTGGGACGGGGCGCCCTACGAGCAGTACTTC. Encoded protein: CAWKWDGAPYEQYF.

The CDR3 sequence: CASSYNGQETQYF. DNA for the CDR3: TGTGCCAGCAGTTACAATGGGCAAGAGACCCAGTACTTC. The chain is built from TRBV6-2 or TRBV6-3 and TRBJ2-5; D is undetermined. V dropped 2 bases and J dropped 2 bases, with 6 bases sitting between them. Germline V gives CDR1 MNHEY, CDR2 SVGEGT. The CDR3 is 13 amino acids.

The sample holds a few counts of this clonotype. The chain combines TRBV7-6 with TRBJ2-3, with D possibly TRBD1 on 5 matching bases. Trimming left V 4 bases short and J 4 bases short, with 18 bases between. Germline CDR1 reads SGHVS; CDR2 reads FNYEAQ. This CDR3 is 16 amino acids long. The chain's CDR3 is CASSSTGLRGADTQYF. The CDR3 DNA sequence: TGTGCCAGCAGCTCCACAGGCCTCCGAGGCGCAGATACGCAGTATTTT.

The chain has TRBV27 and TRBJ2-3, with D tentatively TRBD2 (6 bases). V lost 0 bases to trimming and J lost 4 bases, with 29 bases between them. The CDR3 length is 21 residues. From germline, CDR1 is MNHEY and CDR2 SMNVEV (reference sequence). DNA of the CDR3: TGTGCCAGCAGTTTATCGATACGGTTTGGGGGAGGCCAAAAAAAGGCAGATACGCAGTATTTT. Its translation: CASSLSIRFGGGQKKADTQYF.

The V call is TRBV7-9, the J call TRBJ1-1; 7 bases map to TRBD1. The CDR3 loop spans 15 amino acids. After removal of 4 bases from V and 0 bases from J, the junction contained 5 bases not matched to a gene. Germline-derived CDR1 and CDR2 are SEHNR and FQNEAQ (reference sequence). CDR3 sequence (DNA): TGTGCCAGCAGCTCCCGGGACAGCCTGAACACTGAAGCTTTCTTT. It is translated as CASSSRDSLNTEAFF. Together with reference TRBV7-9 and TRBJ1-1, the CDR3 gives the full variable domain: DTGVSQNPRHKITKRGQNVTFRCDPISEHNRLYWYRQTLGQGPEFLTYFQNEAQLEKSRLLSDRFSAERPKGSFSTLEIQRTEQGDSAMYLCASSSRDSLNTEAFFGQGTRLTVV.

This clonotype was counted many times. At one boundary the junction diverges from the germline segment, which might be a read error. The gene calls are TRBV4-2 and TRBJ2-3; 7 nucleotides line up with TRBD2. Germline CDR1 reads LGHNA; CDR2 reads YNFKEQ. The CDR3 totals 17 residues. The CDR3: CASSQDRASGGTDTQYF. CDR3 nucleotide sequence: TGCGCCAGCAGCCAAGATCGGGCTAGCGGTGGCACAGATACGCAGTATTTT.

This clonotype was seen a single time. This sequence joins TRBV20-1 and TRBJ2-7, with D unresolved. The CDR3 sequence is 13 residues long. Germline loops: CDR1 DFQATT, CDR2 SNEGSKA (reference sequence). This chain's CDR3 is CIAGQRPGYEQYF. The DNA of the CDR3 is TGCATCGCTGGCCAGAGGCCGGGCTACGAGCAGTACTTC.

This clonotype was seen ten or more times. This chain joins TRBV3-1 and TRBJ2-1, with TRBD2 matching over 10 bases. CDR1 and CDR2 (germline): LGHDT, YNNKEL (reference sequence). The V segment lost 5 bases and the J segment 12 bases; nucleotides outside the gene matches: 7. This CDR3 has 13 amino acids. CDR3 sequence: CASSTSGIGGQFF. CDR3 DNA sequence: TGTGCCAGCAGCACTAGCGGGATTGGTGGGCAGTTCTTC.

The CDR3 nucleotides are TGTGCCAGCAGCTTACGCCTAGCGCAAGAGACCCAGTACTTC. Encoded protein: CASSLRLAQETQYF. This chain connects TRBV7-2 to TRBJ2-5; D possibly corresponds to TRBD2 (6 bases). This CDR3 contains 14 residues. In germline, CDR1 is SGHTA, CDR2 FQGNSA. The V gene lost 2 bases and the J gene lost 2 bases, with 9 bases spanning the gap.

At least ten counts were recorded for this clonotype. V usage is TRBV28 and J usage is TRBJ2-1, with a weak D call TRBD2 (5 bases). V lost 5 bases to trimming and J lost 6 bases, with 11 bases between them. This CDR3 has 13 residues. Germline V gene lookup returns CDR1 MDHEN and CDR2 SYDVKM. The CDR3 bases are TGTGCCAGCAGTCGACAACTAGGCAATGAGCAGTTCTTC. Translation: CASSRQLGNEQFF.

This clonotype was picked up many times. CDR3 nucleotide sequence: TGTGCCATCAGTGAGATACAGGGGGTGAACACTGAAGCTTTCTTT. Its translation: CAISEIQGVNTEAFF. The chain employs TRBV10-3 and TRBJ1-1; 8 nucleotides agree with TRBD1. From germline, CDR1 is ENHRY and CDR2 SYGVKD. The CDR3 totals 15 residues. V lost 2 bases to trimming and J lost 0 bases; unmatched junction nucleotides: 2.

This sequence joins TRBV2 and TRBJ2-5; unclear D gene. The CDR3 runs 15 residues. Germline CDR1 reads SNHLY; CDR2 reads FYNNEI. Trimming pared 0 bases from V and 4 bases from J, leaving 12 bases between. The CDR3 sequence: CASSEARPVGETQYF. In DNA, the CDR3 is TGTGCCAGCAGTGAAGCGCGACCAGTCGGAGAGACCCAGTACTTC.

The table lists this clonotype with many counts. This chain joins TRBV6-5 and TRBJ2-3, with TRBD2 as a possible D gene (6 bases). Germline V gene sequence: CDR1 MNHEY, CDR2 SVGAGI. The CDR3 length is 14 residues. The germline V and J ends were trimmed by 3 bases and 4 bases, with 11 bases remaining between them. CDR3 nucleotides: TGTGCCAGCAGTTATGGCGGGAAGGCAGATACGCAGTATTTT. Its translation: CASSYGGKADTQYF.